The 11 T cell receptor beta chains in this list originate from one sample, sequenced in a study of T cells in Graves' hyperthyroidism and ophthalmopathy. The CDR3 regions of TCR beta were amplified from RNA transcripts. Using the HTBI primer set, a first-round RT-PCR was run on the TCR CDR3. MiXCR was run by TCRdb on the multiplex PCR reads, yielding one entry per CDR3 protein. This sample yields about 250,000 distinct CDR3 sequences, of which about 20% are seen a single time; 50% to 75% belongs to the top ten. Sequencing was done on a sample of blood. The receptors derive from a young man with Graves' ophthalmopathy.

This clonotype occurred a few times. V is TRBV7-3 and J is TRBJ1-1; D might be TRBD1 (6 bases). Per germline, CDR1 SGHTA and CDR2 FQGTGA. The CDR3 runs to 14 residues. V lost 2 bases and J 3 bases, leaving 10 bases between the germline ends. This CDR3 is CASSLEGVDTEAFF. DNA of the CDR3: TGTGCCAGCAGCTTAGAGGGGGTGGACACTGAAGCTTTCTTT.

The rearrangement links TRBV28 to TRBJ2-7; D gene unclear. The V gene's germline CDR1 is MDHEN and CDR2 SYDVKM. Trimming took 3 bases from V and 6 from J, leaving 6 bases between them. CDR3 length: 11 residues. The CDR3 DNA follows: TGTGCCAGCAGTTTCAAGCGCGAGCAGTACTTC. Translated, it gives CASSFKREQYF. Based on the CDR3 plus reference TRBV28 and TRBJ2-7, the full variable domain is DVKVTQSSRYLVKRTGEKVFLECVQDMDHENMFWYRQDPGLGLRLIYFSYDVKMKEKGDIPEGYSVSREKKERFSLILESASTNQTSMYLCASSFKREQYFGPGTRLTVT.

Written as DNA, the CDR3 is TGTGCCAGCTCACATCCGGGACAGGGGAACACCGGGGAGCTGTTTTTT. Its translation is CASSHPGQGNTGELFF. This sequence joins TRBV18 and TRBJ2-2, with 9 bases matching TRBD1. Germline CDR1 and CDR2: KGHSH and LQKENI. This CDR3 region has 16 residues. J was trimmed by 1 base and V by 4 bases; bases with no gene match: 4.

This rearrangement joins TRBV11-3 to TRBJ1-3; D possibly corresponds to TRBD1 (5 bases). CDR1 and CDR2 (germline): SGHNT, YENEEA. CDR3 length: 14 amino acids. The V and J ends lost 6 bases and 9 bases respectively, with 18 bases between them. This CDR3 is CASRAGTRRGTIYF. The CDR3 DNA reads as TGTGCCAGCAGGGCTGGGACCCGGCGGGGCACCATATATTTT.

The V gene is TRBV5-6, the J gene TRBJ1-1; D gene unclear. Germline loops: CDR1 SGHDT, CDR2 YYEEEE. The CDR3 is 13 residues long. Deletions cut 1 base from V and 8 bases from J, with 12 bases between. The DNA of the CDR3 is TGTGCCAGCAGCTTGTCAGTCTACTCCGAAGCTTTCTTT. Protein sequence: CASSLSVYSEAFF.

This clonotype showed up just a few times. Here the CDR3 DNA reads TGTGCCAGCTCACCACGTCGGGGGATCCAAGAGACCCAGTACTTC. Its protein product is CASSPRRGIQETQYF. The rearrangement joins TRBV18 to TRBJ2-5; perhaps TRBD2 as D (6 bases). V dropped 1 base and J dropped 1 base, with 10 bases sitting between them. Per the germline V gene, CDR1 is KGHSH and CDR2 is LQKENI. This CDR3 is 15 amino acids long.

As DNA, the CDR3 is TGTGCTAGTGGGGACTTAGGATATGGCTACACCTTC. This translates into CASGDLGYGYTF. The chain is built from TRBV12-5 and TRBJ1-2; no definite D call. CDR3 size: 12 residues. Trimming stripped 6 bases from V and 5 bases from J, with 10 bases between. Germline V CDR1 and CDR2: LGHNT, FRNRAP.

In this sample, this clonotype turned up many times. The J gene is TRBJ2-2, the V gene TRBV20-1; 7 bases agree with TRBD2. This CDR3 region has 14 residues. The ends lost 6 bases at V and 5 bases at J; junction bases unmatched: 9. Germline assignment: CDR1 DFQATT and CDR2 SNEGSKA (reference sequence). The CDR3 DNA reads TGCAGTGCCCGCCCGGGAGCGGGGACCGGGGAGCTGTTTTTT. Translation: CSARPGAGTGELFF.

In its sample, this clonotype was seen many times. This chain uses TRBV2 with TRBJ2-7; weak D call: TRBD1 (6 bases). CDR1 and CDR2 (germline): SNHLY, FYNNEI. Trimming took off 10 bases at V and 5 bases at J, with 21 bases between the two ends. The CDR3 length is 14 residues. This chain's CDR3 is CATVLPTRDNEQYF. CDR3 DNA sequence: TGTGCCACCGTCCTACCGACCCGGGACAACGAGCAGTACTTC.

This clonotype showed up just a few times. The chain joins TRBV7-2 to TRBJ1-2; D possibly corresponds to TRBD1 (5 bases). The CDR3 sequence is 15 residues long. Germline V gene data show CDR1 as SGHTA and CDR2 as FQGNSA. Trimming removed 6 bases at V and 4 bases at J, with 18 bases between. CDR3 bases: TGTGCCAGCAGTCCAGAGACAGAGGGCGCCTATGGCTACACCTTC. Translating gives CASSPETEGAYGYTF.

This clonotype was recorded a few times. The chain links TRBV20-1 to TRBJ1-6; TRBD1 agrees at 7 bases. CDR1 is DFQATT, CDR2 SNEGSKA, per germline (reference sequence). The V segment lost 6 bases and the J segment 9 bases; nucleotides outside the gene matches: 11. The CDR3 is 14 residues long. CDR3: CSARRQGFGSPLHF. The DNA for the CDR3 is TGCAGTGCCAGGAGACAGGGCTTCGGTTCACCCCTCCACTTT.